This T cell receptor (beta chain) was captured in a study of shared clonotypes between healthy human individuals. Naive CD8 cells, CD45RO-negative and positively selected for CCR7, excluded terminally differentiated effector memory CD45RA+ cells. Sequencing was performed with immunoSEQ multiplex PCR; in TCRdb, only in-frame clones are kept and a portion is missing. The repertoire holds a few hundred thousand clones, around 95% seen once, with 0.09% to 0.13% in the top ten. Looked up from germline, CDR1 is SEHNR and CDR2 is FQNEAQ (reference sequence). The CDR3 has 13 residues. V gave up 1 base and J gave up 9 bases, with 10 bases separating them.

The sequencing input was naive CD8+ T cells sorted from blood. The chain joins TRBV7-9 to TRBJ2-1; D remains unclear. This TCR derives from a woman under 40 in good health. DNA of the CDR3: TGTGCCAGCAGCTTAGTCTCGGCGTCTGAGCAGTTCTTC. It specifies CASSLVSASEQFF.